What follows are 21 T cell receptor beta chains derived from one specimen sequenced in a study of cytomegalovirus exposure and HLA in healthy donors. The PCR was carried out with 60 Vbeta primers and 13 Jbeta primers. The protocol was immunoSEQ multiplex PCR, while the TCRdb copy is restricted to in-frame clones and leaves out a portion. The sample lists about 60,000 clones; about 89% were seen once. The sequenced material came from PBMCs. These receptors all stem from a man between 18 and 35 years old in good health and CMV-seronegative.

This chain links TRBV14 with TRBJ1-1; 7 nucleotides line up with TRBD1. The CDR3 spans 15 residues. V dropped 2 bases and J dropped 1; count of bases not matched to a gene: 4. CDR1 and CDR2 from the germline V gene are SGHDN and FVKESK. The CDR3 DNA is TGTGCCAGCAGCCAACACAGGGGAAGGAACACTGAAGCTTTCTTT. Translating gives CASSQHRGRNTEAFF.

The table lists this clone with a count of one. The chain employs TRBV2 and TRBJ1-5, with D tentatively TRBD1 (6 bases). V lost 5 bases, J lost 7 bases, and 18 bases lay in between. The germline CDR1 and CDR2 sequences are SNHLY and FYNNEI. The length of the CDR3 is 15 residues. The CDR3 loop reads CASSSRQASGQPQHF. The DNA for the CDR3 is TGTGCCAGCAGTAGCCGACAGGCCAGTGGCCAGCCCCAGCATTTT.

The chain couples TRBV28 to TRBJ1-2, with D tentatively TRBD1 (6 bases). From germline, CDR1 is MDHEN and CDR2 SYDVKM. The CDR3 spans 13 residues. V lost 11 bases to trimming and J lost 7 bases, with 20 bases between them. The CDR3 spells CAVYSTGLGGYTF. The DNA of the CDR3 is TGTGCCGTATACTCGACAGGACTAGGTGGCTACACCTTC.

The chain links TRBV12-5 to TRBJ2-5; D may be TRBD2 (5 bases). This CDR3 is 15 amino acids long. The V end was cut by 6 bases, the J end by 5 bases, with 19 bases between. Germline assignment: CDR1 LGHNT and CDR2 FRNRAP. The CDR3 coding sequence is TGTGCTAGTGGCCACGGGCCTCCCGGGGAGGAGACCCAGTACTTC. It yields the protein CASGHGPPGEETQYF.

The chain carries TRBV5-6 and TRBJ2-1; 8 nucleotides agree with TRBD2. Trimming at V came to 2 bases and at J to 5 bases, leaving 6 bases not matched to a gene. This CDR3 spans 15 amino acids. CDR1 and CDR2 from the germline V gene are SGHDT and YYEEEE. CDR3: CASSFNAGGHNEQFF. The CDR3 DNA follows: TGTGCCAGCAGCTTCAATGCGGGGGGCCACAATGAGCAGTTCTTC. Full variable domain (outside the CDR3, taken from reference TRBV5-6 and TRBJ2-1): DAGVTQSPTHLIKTRGQQVTLRCSPKSGHDTVSWYQQALGQGPQFIFQYYEEEERQRGNFPDRFSGHQFPNYSSELNVNALLLGDSALYLCASSFNAGGHNEQFFGPGTRLTVL.

The chain carries TRBV4-2 and TRBJ1-1, with D tentatively TRBD1 (6 bases). CDR3 length: 13 amino acids. V lost 6 bases to trimming and J lost 1 base, with 9 bases between them. Looked up from germline, CDR1 is LGHNA and CDR2 is YNFKEQ. The CDR3 here is CASREQGNTEAFF. For the CDR3, the DNA is TGTGCCAGCAGAGAACAGGGGAACACTGAAGCTTTCTTT.

The J gene is TRBJ1-6, the V gene TRBV5-4; D unclear. Germline V gene data show CDR1 as SGHNT and CDR2 as YYREEE (reference sequence). Trimming cost V 2 bases and J 10 bases, with 7 bases left between them. This CDR3 contains 12 residues. DNA for the CDR3: TGTGCCAGCAGCTTAGGGAGGTCACCCCTCCACTTT. It is translated as CASSLGRSPLHF. Full variable domain (outside the CDR3, taken from reference TRBV5-4 and TRBJ1-6): ETGVTQSPTHLIKTRGQQVTLRCSSQSGHNTVSWYQQALGQGPQFIFQYYREEENGRGNFPPRFSGLQFPNYSSELNVNALELDDSALYLCASSLGRSPLHFGNGTRLTVT.

V is TRBV2 and J is TRBJ2-2; D perhaps matches TRBD1 (6 bases). Germline values: CDR1 SNHLY, CDR2 FYNNEI. Deletions cut 11 bases from V and 4 bases from J, with 17 bases between. The CDR3 runs 14 residues. CDR3 sequence: CAGLDSRVTGELFF. The CDR3 DNA sequence: TGTGCCGGCTTGGACAGCCGGGTCACCGGGGAGCTGTTTTTT.

The rearrangement joins TRBV10-3 to TRBJ2-2, with 8 bases lining up with TRBD1. There are 14 residues in the CDR3. After removal of 7 bases from V and 4 bases from J, the junction contained 5 bases not matched to a gene. From germline, CDR1 is ENHRY and CDR2 SYGVKD. The CDR3 DNA is TGTGCCATCAAAGGACAGGGAGGCACCGGGGAGCTGTTTTTT. It yields the protein CAIKGQGGTGELFF.

Worth noting for this clone: Different DNA sequences within this sample yield the same CDR3. The gene calls are TRBV10-3 and TRBJ1-1; possible D gene TRBD1, 5 bases. V lost 4 bases, J lost 6 bases, and 18 bases lay in between. This CDR3 contains 15 residues. CDR1 and CDR2 (germline): ENHRY, SYGVKD. DNA for the CDR3: TGTGCCATCAGTGCCGGAGTGCAGGGAGGCGCTGAAGCTTTCTTT. Amino acid sequence: CAISAGVQGGAEAFF.

The J gene is TRBJ1-6, the V gene TRBV19; 8 bases map to TRBD1. The CDR3 has 14 amino acids. V shed 4 bases and J 5 bases; nucleotides not matched to a gene: 1. CDR1 is LNHDA and CDR2 is SQIVND in the germline V gene (reference sequence). CDR3 nucleotides: TGTGCCAGTAGTACGACAGGGGATAATTCACCCCTCCACTTT. It codes for CASSTTGDNSPLHF.

CDR3 DNA sequence: TGTGCCAGCAGGTCGTCGGGTCCCACTGAAGCTTTCTTT. It is translated as CASRSSGPTEAFF. The chain has TRBV28 and TRBJ1-1; D remains unclear. CDR3 size: 13 residues. The germline V gene encodes CDR1 MDHEN and CDR2 SYDVKM. V lost 6 bases and J 4 bases, leaving 12 bases between the germline ends.

This chain uses TRBV7-3 with TRBJ1-1; no clear D gene. Deletions cut 5 bases from V and 4 bases from J, with 11 bases between. This CDR3 has 13 residues. Germline CDR1 and CDR2: SGHTA and FQGTGA. The CDR3 reads CASSPRGSTEAFF. The CDR3 DNA reads TGTGCCAGCAGCCCACGAGGCAGCACTGAAGCTTTCTTT.

The rearrangement joins TRBV2 to TRBJ1-5, with 11 positions matching TRBD1. Per germline, CDR1 SNHLY and CDR2 FYNNEI. After removal of 7 bases from V and 1 base from J, the junction contained 3 bases not matched to a gene. CDR3 size: 15 residues. CDR3 in DNA: TGTGCCAGCACTGGACAGGGGGCCAGCAATCAGCCCCAGCATTTT. Translating gives CASTGQGASNQPQHF.

The chain has TRBV27 and TRBJ2-7; 7 bases match TRBD1. The CDR3 spans 13 residues. CDR1 is MNHEY and CDR2 is SMNVEV in the germline V gene (reference sequence). V shed 8 bases and J 6 bases; nucleotides not matched to a gene: 10. CDR3: CASGRNRDSEQYF. In nucleotides, the CDR3 is TGTGCCAGCGGTAGGAACAGGGACAGCGAGCAGTACTTC.

This chain joins TRBV7-8 and TRBJ1-4; maybe TRBD1 (5 bases). Germline lookup yields CDR1 SGHVS and CDR2 FQNEAQ. The CDR3 is 16 amino acids. With 4 bases removed from V and 4 bases from J, the gap between germline ends came to 16 bases. The CDR3 loop is CASSYLRGTHNEKLFF. The CDR3 DNA follows: TGTGCCAGCAGCTATTTAAGGGGAACACATAATGAAAAACTGTTTTTT.

This clone has only one observation. This chain links TRBV19 with TRBJ1-2, with D tentatively TRBD1 (5 bases). This CDR3 is 14 amino acids long. The germline V and J ends were trimmed by 2 bases and 3 bases, with 10 bases remaining between them. The germline CDR1 and CDR2 sequences are LNHDA and SQIVND (reference sequence). CDR3 in DNA: TGTGCCAGTAGTATACAGGGAATCGACTATGGCTACACCTTC. Protein sequence: CASSIQGIDYGYTF.

V gene TRBV4-1 combines with J gene TRBJ2-4; maybe TRBD2 (6 bases). The CDR3 runs 15 residues. Trimming pared 1 base from V and 4 bases from J, leaving 11 bases between. CDR1 MGHRA and CDR2 YSYEKL come from the germline V gene. CDR3 residues: CASSQGSAGKNIQYF. The CDR3 nucleotides are TGCGCCAGCAGCCAAGGATCTGCGGGGAAAAACATTCAGTACTTC.

V is TRBV6-5 and J is TRBJ2-3; 8 bases match TRBD1. Germline CDR1 reads MNHEY; CDR2 reads SVGAGI. The CDR3 consists of 15 residues. The J segment lost 8 bases and the V segment lost 5 bases, leaving 12 bases of the junction unmatched. The CDR3 nucleotides read TGTGCCAGCAGTCCTCCGGGACAGGTATACCCTACGCAGTATTTT. It yields the protein CASSPPGQVYPTQYF.

This chain links TRBV29-1 with TRBJ1-2; D not certain. The CDR3 has 17 amino acids. The germline V gene has CDR1 SQVTM and CDR2 ANQGSEA. V lost 0 bases and J 0 bases, leaving 17 bases between the germline ends. Written as DNA, the CDR3 is TGCAGCGTTGAAGATCGAGAGGCGCGGTACTCTAACTATGGCTACACCTTC. It codes for CSVEDREARYSNYGYTF.

V usage is TRBV6-6 and J usage is TRBJ2-2, with a weak D call TRBD1 (6 bases). CDR3 length equals 14 residues. CDR1 is MNHNY and CDR2 is SVGAGI in the germline V gene (reference sequence). V lost 8 bases, J lost 6 bases, and 16 bases lay in between. The CDR3, as DNA: TGTGCCAGCCGAGGGGGAATTGGTGCCGGGGAGCTGTTTTTT. Translation gives CASRGGIGAGELFF.